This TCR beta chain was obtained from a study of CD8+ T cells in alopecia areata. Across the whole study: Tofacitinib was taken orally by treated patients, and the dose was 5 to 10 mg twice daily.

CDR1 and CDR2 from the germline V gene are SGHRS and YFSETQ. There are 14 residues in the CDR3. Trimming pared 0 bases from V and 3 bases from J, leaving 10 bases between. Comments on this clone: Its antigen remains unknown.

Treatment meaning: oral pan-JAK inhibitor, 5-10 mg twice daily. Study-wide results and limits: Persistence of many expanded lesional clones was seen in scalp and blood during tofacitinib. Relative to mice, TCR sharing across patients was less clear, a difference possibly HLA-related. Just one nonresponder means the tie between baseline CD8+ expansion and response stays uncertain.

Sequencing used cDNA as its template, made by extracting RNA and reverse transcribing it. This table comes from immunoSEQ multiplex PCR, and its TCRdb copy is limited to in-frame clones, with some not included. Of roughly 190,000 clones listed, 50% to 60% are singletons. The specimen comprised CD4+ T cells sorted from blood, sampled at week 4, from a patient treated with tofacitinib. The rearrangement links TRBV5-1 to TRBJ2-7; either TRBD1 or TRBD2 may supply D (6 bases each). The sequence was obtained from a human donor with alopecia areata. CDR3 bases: TGCGCCAGCAGCTTGGGACAGGACTACTACGAGCAGTACTTC. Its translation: CASSLGQDYYEQYF.